The 2 T cell receptor beta chains below come from one sample, sequenced in a study of tumor and adjacent non-tumor tissue in lung cancer (dated by TCRdb to the late 2010s). Library generation was performed with multiplex PCR. Instrument on record: Illumina HiSeq 2500. Following protocols modified from ARM-PCR, the researchers constructed TCRbeta libraries through three rounds of nested PCR with primers (Table S4). Starting from the raw public reads, TCRdb applied fastp trimming at Q25, assembled clones with MiXCR and retained in-frame beta chains. Identical CDR3 proteins give one entry, which carries the most common genes and DNA. The sample records tens of thousands of distinct CDR3 sequences, about 72% of which are singletons. Jointly, the top ten make up roughly 18% of the sample. RNA was isolated from bulk, unsorted tissue, and RNA quality was assessed with a NanoDrop ND-1000 and an Agilent 2100.

Sequencing input: lung tumor tissue. These receptors were collected from a man aged 55 to 70 with non-small cell lung cancer.

The chain is built from TRBV21-1 and TRBJ2-1; the table calls TRBD2, which could not be checked here. TRBV21-1 is reported as a pseudogene. The CDR3 has 17 residues. CDR3 residues: CASSPQRTSRNINEQFF. The CDR3 DNA sequence: TGTGCTAGCAGCCCCCAGCGGACTAGCAGGAATATCAATGAGCAGTTCTTC.

The chain joins TRBV6-1 to TRBJ2-4, with TRBD1 matching 9 bases. With 6 bases clipped from V and 5 bases from J, the junction kept 5 bases outside the gene matches. The germline V gene encodes CDR1 MNHNS and CDR2 SASEGT. CDR3 size: 14 residues. The CDR3 DNA follows: TGTGCCAGCAGGGGGACAGGGTTTGAAAACATTCAGTACTTC. This codes for CASRGTGFENIQYF.